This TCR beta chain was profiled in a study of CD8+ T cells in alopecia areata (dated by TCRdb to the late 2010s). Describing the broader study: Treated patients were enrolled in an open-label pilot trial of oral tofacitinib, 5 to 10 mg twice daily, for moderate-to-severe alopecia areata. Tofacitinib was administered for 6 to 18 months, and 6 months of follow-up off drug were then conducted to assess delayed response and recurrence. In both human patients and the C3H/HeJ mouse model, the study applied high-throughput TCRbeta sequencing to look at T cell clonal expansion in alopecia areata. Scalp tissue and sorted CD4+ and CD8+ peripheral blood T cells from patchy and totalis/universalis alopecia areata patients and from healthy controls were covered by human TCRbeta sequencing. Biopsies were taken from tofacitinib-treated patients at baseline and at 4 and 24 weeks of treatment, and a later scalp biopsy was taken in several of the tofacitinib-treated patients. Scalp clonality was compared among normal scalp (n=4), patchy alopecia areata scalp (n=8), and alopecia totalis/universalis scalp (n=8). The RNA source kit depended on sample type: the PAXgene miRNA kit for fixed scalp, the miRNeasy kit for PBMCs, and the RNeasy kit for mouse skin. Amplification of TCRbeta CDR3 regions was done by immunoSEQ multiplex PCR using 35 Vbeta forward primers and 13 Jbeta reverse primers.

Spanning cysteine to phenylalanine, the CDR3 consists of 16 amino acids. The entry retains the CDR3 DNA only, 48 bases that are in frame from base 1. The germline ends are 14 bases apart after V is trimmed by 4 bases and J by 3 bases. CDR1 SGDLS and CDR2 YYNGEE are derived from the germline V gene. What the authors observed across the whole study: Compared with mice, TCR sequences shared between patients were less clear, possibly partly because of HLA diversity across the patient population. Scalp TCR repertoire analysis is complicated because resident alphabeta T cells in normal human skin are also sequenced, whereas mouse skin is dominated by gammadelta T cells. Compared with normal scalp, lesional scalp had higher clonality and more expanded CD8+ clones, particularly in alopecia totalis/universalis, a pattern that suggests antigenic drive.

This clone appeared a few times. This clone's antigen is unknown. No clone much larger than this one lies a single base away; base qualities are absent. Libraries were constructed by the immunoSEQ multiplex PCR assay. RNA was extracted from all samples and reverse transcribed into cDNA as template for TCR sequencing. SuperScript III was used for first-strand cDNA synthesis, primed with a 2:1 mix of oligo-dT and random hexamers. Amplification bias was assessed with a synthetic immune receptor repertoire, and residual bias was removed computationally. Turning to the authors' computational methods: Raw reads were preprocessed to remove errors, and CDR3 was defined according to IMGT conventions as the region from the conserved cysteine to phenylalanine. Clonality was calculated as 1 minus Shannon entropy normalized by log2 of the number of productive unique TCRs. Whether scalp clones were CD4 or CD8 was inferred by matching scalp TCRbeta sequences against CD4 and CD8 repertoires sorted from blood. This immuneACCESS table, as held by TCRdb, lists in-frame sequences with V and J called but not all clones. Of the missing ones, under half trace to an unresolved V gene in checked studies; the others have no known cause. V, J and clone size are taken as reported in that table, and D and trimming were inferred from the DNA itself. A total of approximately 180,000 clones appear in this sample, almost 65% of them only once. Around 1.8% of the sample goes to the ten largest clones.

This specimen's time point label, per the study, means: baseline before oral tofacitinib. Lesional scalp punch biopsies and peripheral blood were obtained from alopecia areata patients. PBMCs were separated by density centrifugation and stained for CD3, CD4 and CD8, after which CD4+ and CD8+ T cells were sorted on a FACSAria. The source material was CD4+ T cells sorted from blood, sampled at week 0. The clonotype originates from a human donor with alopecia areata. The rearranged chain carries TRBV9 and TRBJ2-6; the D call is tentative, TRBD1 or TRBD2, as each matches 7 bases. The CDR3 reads CASSTQGGIGANVLTF. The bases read TGTGCCAGCAGCACCCAGGGGGGGATTGGGGCCAACGTCCTGACTTTC.